One and the same sample provided the 14 T cell receptor beta chains below, sequenced in a study of blood T cell repertoires in COVID-19. The table came from immunoSEQ multiplex PCR; TCRdb's copy has only in-frame clones and leaves some out. In the table there are roughly 230,000 clones, around 81% of which are singletons. Specimen: PBMCs or T cells enriched from blood (not recorded which). The receptors come from a man in his fifties or sixties who had recovered from COVID-19.

Points on this clone: The sample contains more than one DNA sequence encoding this CDR3. The chain has TRBV18 and TRBJ1-5; 7 bases fit TRBD1. V lost 1 base and J lost 0; bases outside the gene matches: 0. This CDR3 comprises 15 residues. CDR1 is KGHSH and CDR2 is LQKENI in the germline V gene. Here the CDR3 DNA reads TGTGCCAGCTCACCACAGGGGGCTAGCAATCAGCCCCAGCATTTT. Translated: CASSPQGASNQPQHF.

J is TRBJ2-1 and V is TRBV9, with 8 bases that match TRBD2. J lost 2 bases, V lost 2 bases, and 3 bases had no gene match. The germline CDR1 and CDR2 sequences are SGDLS and YYNGEE. The CDR3 is 15 residues long. CDR3 loop: CASSVYSGAYNEQFF. The CDR3 bases are TGTGCCAGCAGCGTTTATAGCGGGGCCTACAATGAGCAGTTCTTC.

This clone was observed a few times. The V and J genes are TRBV18 and TRBJ1-1; 9 bases map to TRBD1. This CDR3 comprises 15 residues. Germline CDR1 and CDR2: KGHSH and LQKENI. The junction had 4 bases not matched to a gene; V was cut back by 4 bases and J by 1 base. The CDR3 bases are TGTGCCAGCTCACGGGGACAGGGATCGAACACTGAAGCTTTCTTT. Amino acids: CASSRGQGSNTEAFF.

The chain combines TRBV28 with TRBJ1-5; 8 positions match TRBD1. The junction had 5 bases not matched to a gene; V was cut back by 6 bases and J by 1 base. The CDR3 consists of 15 residues. Germline values: CDR1 MDHEN, CDR2 SYDVKM. CDR3 in DNA: TGTGCCAGCAGCGGGCAGGGGGCCAGCAATCAGCCCCAGCATTTT. This sequence encodes CASSGQGASNQPQHF.

This chain joins TRBV11-3 and TRBJ2-5, with 9 bases matching TRBD2. Germline V gene lookup returns CDR1 SGHNT and CDR2 YENEEA. The V gene end was trimmed by 1 base and the J gene end by 5 bases; junction bases not matched to a gene: 8. This CDR3 is 16 amino acids long. CDR3 loop: CASSLASAGGVETQYF. The CDR3 DNA reads TGTGCCAGCAGCTTAGCTTCTGCGGGGGGGGTGGAGACCCAGTACTTC. The full variable domain, rest sourced from reference TRBV11-3 and TRBJ2-5, is EAGVVQSPRYKIIEKKQPVAFWCNPISGHNTLYWYLQNLGQGPELLIRYENEEAVDDSQLPKDRFSAERLKGVDSTLKIQPAELGDSAVYLCASSLASAGGVETQYFGPGTRLLVL.

The V gene is TRBV6-6, the J gene TRBJ2-5, with 8 bases aligning to TRBD1. V was pared by 6 bases and J by 2 bases, with 5 bases of the junction left unmatched. This CDR3 spans 14 amino acids. Germline V gene sequence: CDR1 MNHNY, CDR2 SVGAGI (reference sequence). CDR3 loop: CASSLGTGQETQYF. The CDR3, as DNA: TGTGCCAGCAGCCTCGGGACAGGACAAGAGACCCAGTACTTC.

V is TRBV13 and J is TRBJ2-5; 12 positions match TRBD2. Germline V CDR1 and CDR2: PRHDT, FYEKMQ (reference sequence). The CDR3 is made up of 17 amino acids. J was trimmed by 2 bases and V by 5 bases; bases with no gene match: 9. The CDR3 bases are TGTGCCAGCAGCCGCCTTACTAGCGGGGGGCGACAAGAGACCCAGTACTTC. Its protein product is CASSRLTSGGRQETQYF.

A few counts support this clone. Here the CDR3 DNA reads TGCGCCAGCAGCTCGGGACTAGCGGGGGGCGGGGAGCAGTACTTC. It translates to CASSSGLAGGGEQYF. The gene calls are TRBV5-1 and TRBJ2-7, with TRBD2 identical over 15 bases. Germline V CDR1 and CDR2: SGHRS, YFSETQ. This CDR3 has 15 amino acids. V trimming: 3 bases; J trimming: 7 bases; junction bases outside the gene matches: 5.

The chain recombines TRBV4-1 with TRBJ1-5; no definite D call. Trimming removed 0 bases from V and 9 bases from J, with 9 bases in between. Germline CDR1 and CDR2: MGHRA and YSYEKL. CDR3 size: 13 residues. CDR3 sequence reads: CASSQDSFRPQHF. CDR3 coding DNA: TGCGCCAGCAGCCAAGACAGTTTTCGGCCCCAGCATTTT.

CDR3 bases: TGTGCCAGCACCACGGGGGGCAGGGGTGGCTCCTACAATGAGCAGTTCTTC. The encoded protein is CASTTGGRGGSYNEQFF. This chain connects TRBV13 to TRBJ2-1; tentative D call: TRBD2 (7 bases). Germline CDR1 is PRHDT and CDR2 is FYEKMQ (reference sequence). The germline V and J ends were trimmed by 7 bases and 0 bases, with 19 bases remaining between them. The CDR3 consists of 17 residues.

The rearrangement links TRBV2 to TRBJ2-3, with a possible D match to TRBD1 (6 bases). Deletions cut 5 bases from V and 8 bases from J, with 11 bases between. CDR3 length equals 12 residues. Germline-derived CDR1 and CDR2 are SNHLY and FYNNEI. This CDR3 is CASSPGHRTQYF. As DNA, the CDR3 is TGTGCCAGCAGTCCGGGACACCGTACGCAGTATTTT.

The CDR3 DNA follows: TGCGCCAGCAGCTTGGCCCAGGTCAGGGCTCATTCACCCCTCCACTTT. It encodes CASSLAQVRAHSPLHF. This chain joins TRBV5-1 and TRBJ1-6, with a tentative D call TRBD1 (5 bases). V dropped 0 bases and J dropped 8 bases, with 15 bases sitting between them. Germline CDR1 SGHRS, CDR2 YFSETQ. The CDR3 is made up of 16 amino acids.

The chain recombines TRBV18 with TRBJ2-1, with 7 positions matching TRBD1. CDR1 is KGHSH, CDR2 LQKENI, per germline. This CDR3 region has 14 residues. V shed 5 bases and J 9 bases; nucleotides not matched to a gene: 10. The CDR3: CASSSRNRGAEQFF. In nucleotides, the CDR3 is TGTGCCAGCTCATCAAGGAACAGGGGTGCTGAGCAGTTCTTC.

The CDR3: CASSLAGIGNTIYF. The CDR3, as DNA: TGTGCCAGCAGCTTGGCAGGGATTGGAAACACCATATATTTT. The V and J genes are TRBV5-4 and TRBJ1-3; D may be TRBD1 (5 bases). Germline loops: CDR1 SGHNT, CDR2 YYREEE (reference sequence). V was cut by 0 bases and J by 3 bases, with 7 bases left in between. The CDR3 covers 14 residues. Full variable domain (missing parts from reference TRBV5-4 and TRBJ1-3): ETGVTQSPTHLIKTRGQQVTLRCSSQSGHNTVSWYQQALGQGPQFIFQYYREEENGRGNFPPRFSGLQFPNYSSELNVNALELDDSALYLCASSLAGIGNTIYFGEGSWLTVV.